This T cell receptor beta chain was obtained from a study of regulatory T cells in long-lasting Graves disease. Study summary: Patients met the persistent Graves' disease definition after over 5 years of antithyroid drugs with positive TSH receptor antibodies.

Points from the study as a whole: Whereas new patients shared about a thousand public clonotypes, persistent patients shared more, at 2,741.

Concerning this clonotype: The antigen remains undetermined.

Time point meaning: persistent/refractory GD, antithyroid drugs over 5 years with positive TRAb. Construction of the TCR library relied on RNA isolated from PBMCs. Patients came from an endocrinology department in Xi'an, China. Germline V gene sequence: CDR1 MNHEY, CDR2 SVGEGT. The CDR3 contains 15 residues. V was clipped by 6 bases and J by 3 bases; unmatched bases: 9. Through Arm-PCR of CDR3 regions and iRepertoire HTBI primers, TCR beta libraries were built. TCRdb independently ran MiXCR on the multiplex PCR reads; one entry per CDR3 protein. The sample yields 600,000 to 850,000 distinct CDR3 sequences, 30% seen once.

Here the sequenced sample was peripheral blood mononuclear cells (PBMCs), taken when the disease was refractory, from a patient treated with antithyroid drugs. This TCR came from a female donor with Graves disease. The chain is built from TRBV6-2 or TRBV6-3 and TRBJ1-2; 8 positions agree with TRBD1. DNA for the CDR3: TGTGCCAGCAGCCTGCGACAGGGGAAATACTATGGCTACACCTTC. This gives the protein CASSLRQGKYYGYTF.